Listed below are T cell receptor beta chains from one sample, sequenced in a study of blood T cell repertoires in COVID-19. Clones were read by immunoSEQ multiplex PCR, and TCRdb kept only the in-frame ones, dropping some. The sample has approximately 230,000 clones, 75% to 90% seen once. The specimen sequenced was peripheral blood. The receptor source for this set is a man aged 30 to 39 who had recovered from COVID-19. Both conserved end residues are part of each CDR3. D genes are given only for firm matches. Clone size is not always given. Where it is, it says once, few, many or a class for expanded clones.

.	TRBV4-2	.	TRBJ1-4	CASSQAITGTSEKLFF	TGTGCCAGCAGCCAAGCTATAACCGGGACTTCTGAAAAACTGTTTTTT
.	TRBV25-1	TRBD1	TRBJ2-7	CASALGGAQGAGEQYF	TGTGCCAGCGCCCTCGGAGGGGCGCAGGGGGCAGGCGAGCAGTACTTC
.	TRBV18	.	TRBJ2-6	CASSPRADSGANVLTF	TGTGCCAGCTCACCACGGGCAGACTCTGGGGCCAACGTCCTGACTTTC
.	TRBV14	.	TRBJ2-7	CASSRGEAGIKAEQYF	TGTGCCAGCAGCCGGGGGGAGGCGGGGATTAAGGCCGAGCAGTACTTC
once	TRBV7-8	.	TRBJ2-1	CASSLEGAGARSEQFF	TGTGCCAGCAGCTTAGAAGGGGCAGGGGCCCGGAGTGAGCAGTTCTTC
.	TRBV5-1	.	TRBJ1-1	CASSLFAGEPEAFF	TGCGCCAGCAGCTTGTTTGCAGGTGAGCCTGAAGCTTTCTTT
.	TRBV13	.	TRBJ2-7	CASSLGSLSRRGEQYF	TGTGCCAGCAGTCTCGGGTCCCTGTCGCGGCGGGGTGAGCAGTACTTC
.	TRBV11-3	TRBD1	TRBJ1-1	CASGPGQGRTEAFF	TGTGCCAGCGGACCGGGACAGGGACGGACTGAAGCTTTCTTT
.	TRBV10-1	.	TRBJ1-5	CASSDEASPQHF	TGCGCCAGCAGTGACGAGGCCTCGCCCCAGCATTTT
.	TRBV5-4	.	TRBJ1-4	CASSPSATNEKLFF	TGTGCCAGCAGTCCTTCAGCAACTAATGAAAAACTGTTTTTT
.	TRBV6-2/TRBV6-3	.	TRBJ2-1	CASSAATRSSYNEQFF	TGTGCCAGCAGTGCAGCAACACGGAGCTCCTACAATGAGCAGTTCTTC
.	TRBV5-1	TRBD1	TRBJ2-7	CASRSTGFEQYF	TGCGCCAGCAGATCGACAGGGTTCGAGCAGTACTTC
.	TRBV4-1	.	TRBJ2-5	CASSQNKGRETQYF	TGCGCCAGCAGCCAAAATAAGGGGAGGGAGACCCAGTACTTC
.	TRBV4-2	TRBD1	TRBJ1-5	CASSQDRDSNNQPQHF	TGTGCCAGCAGCCAAGATCGGGACAGCAACAATCAGCCCCAGCATTTT
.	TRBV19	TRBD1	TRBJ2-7	CASSSPSQGVFYEQYF	TGTGCCAGTAGTTCCCCCTCACAGGGGGTGTTCTACGAGCAGTACTTC
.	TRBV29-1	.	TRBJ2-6	CSVTTGANVLTF	TGCAGCGTTACAACTGGGGCCAACGTCCTGACTTTC
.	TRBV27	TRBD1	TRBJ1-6	CASSIQGALYNSPLHF	TGTGCCAGCAGTATACAGGGGGCTCTCTATAATTCACCCCTCCACTTT
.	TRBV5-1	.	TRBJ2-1	CASSLANPSYNEQFF	TGCGCCAGCAGCTTAGCTAACCCCTCCTACAATGAGCAGTTCTTC
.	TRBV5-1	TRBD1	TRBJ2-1	CASSRAQGLYNEQFF	TGCGCCAGCAGCCGGGCACAGGGGCTATACAATGAGCAGTTCTTC
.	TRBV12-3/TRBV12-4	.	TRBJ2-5	CASSLSQETQYF	TGTGCCAGCAGCCTATCCCAAGAGACCCAGTACTTC
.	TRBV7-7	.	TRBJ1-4	CASSLVPGDREKLFF	TGTGCCAGCAGCTTAGTTCCAGGGGATCGTGAAAAACTGTTTTTT
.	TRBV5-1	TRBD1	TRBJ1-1	CASSFDRGTEAFF	TGCGCCAGCAGCTTTGACAGGGGGACTGAAGCTTTCTTT
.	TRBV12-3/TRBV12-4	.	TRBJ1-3	CASRQYSGNTIYF	TGTGCCAGCAGGCAGTACTCTGGAAACACCATATATTTT
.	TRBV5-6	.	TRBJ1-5	CASSFSLTAQPQHF	TGTGCCAGCAGCTTCTCTTTAACTGCTCAGCCCCAGCATTTT
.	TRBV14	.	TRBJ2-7	CASSQDVTRGYEQYF	TGTGCCAGCAGCCAAGATGTTACGCGGGGCTACGAGCAGTACTTC
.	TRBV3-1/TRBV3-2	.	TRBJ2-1	CASSPGTFQSSYNEQFF	TGTGCCAGCAGCCCTGGGACTTTCCAGAGCTCCTACAATGAGCAGTTCTTC
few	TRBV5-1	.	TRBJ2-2	CASSRLEGPRTGELFF	TGCGCCAGCAGCCGCCTGGAGGGGCCGCGCACCGGGGAGCTGTTTTTT
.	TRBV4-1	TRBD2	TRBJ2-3	CASSQDRVGGSTDTQYF	TGCGCCAGCAGCCAAGACCGGGTCGGGGGGAGCACAGATACGCAGTATTTT
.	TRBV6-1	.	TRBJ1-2	CASSDLRGTYGYTF	TGTGCCAGCAGTGACCTAAGGGGAACATATGGCTACACCTTC
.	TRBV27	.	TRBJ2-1	CASRSGFTIGYNEQFF	TGTGCCAGCAGATCGGGGTTTACTATTGGCTACAATGAGCAGTTCTTC
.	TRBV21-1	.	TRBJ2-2	CVAKGRGTGELFF	TGTGTCGCGAAGGGCAGGGGAACCGGGGAGCTGTTTTTT
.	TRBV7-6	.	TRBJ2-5	CASGGETQYF	TGTGCCAGTGGGGGGGAGACCCAGTACTTC
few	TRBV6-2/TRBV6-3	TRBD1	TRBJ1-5	CASSYGQGFRQPQHF	TGTGCCAGCAGTTACGGACAGGGCTTTCGTCAGCCCCAGCATTTT
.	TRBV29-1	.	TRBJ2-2	CSVDRGTADTGELFF	TGCAGCGTAGATCGCGGGACGGCTGATACCGGGGAGCTGTTTTTT
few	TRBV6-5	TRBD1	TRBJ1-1	CASSYAQGSTEAFF	TGTGCCAGCAGTTATGCACAGGGGAGCACTGAAGCTTTCTTT
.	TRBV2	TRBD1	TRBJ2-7	CASTNRGLEQYF	TGTGCCAGCACCAACAGGGGGCTCGAGCAGTACTTC
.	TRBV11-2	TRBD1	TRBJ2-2	CASSLGQGLNTGELFF	TGTGCCAGCAGCTTGGGACAGGGACTCAACACCGGGGAGCTGTTTTTT
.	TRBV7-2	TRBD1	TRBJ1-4	CASSFLATGPNEKLFF	TGTGCCAGCAGCTTTTTAGCGACAGGGCCAAATGAAAAACTGTTTTTT
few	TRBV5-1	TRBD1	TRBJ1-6	CASSLGVGDRGNSPLHF	TGCGCCAGCAGCTTGGGAGTTGGGGACAGGGGAAATTCACCCCTCCACTTT
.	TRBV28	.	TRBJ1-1	CASSLPGQFEAFF	TGTGCCAGCAGTTTACCAGGACAGTTTGAAGCTTTCTTT
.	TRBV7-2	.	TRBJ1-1	CASRHRDQDTEAFF	TGTGCCAGCCGACACAGGGATCAGGACACTGAAGCTTTCTTT